The rows below give T cell receptor beta chains drawn from one sample of a study of blood T cell repertoires in COVID-19. The data were produced by immunoSEQ multiplex PCR, yet TCRdb's version contains in-frame clones alone and is incomplete. The data show over 200,000 clones, 86% seen once. The sample comprised peripheral blood. These receptors were obtained from a man aged 45-65 years with COVID-19, enrolled during active disease. CDR3s include the opening cysteine and the closing phenylalanine or tryptophan. D genes are given only for firm matches. Size values are once, few and many counts, or a class for expanded clones, and some rows have none.

TRBV6-2/TRBV6-3	TRBJ2-7	-	TRBD1	TGTGCCAGCAGTTACCGGGACAGGGACCGCTGGGAGCAGTACTTC	CASSYRDRDRWEQYF
TRBV9	TRBJ2-5	-	-	TGTGCCAGCAGCGTAGCCCCCACTCGCCAAGAGACCCAGTACTTC	CASSVAPTRQETQYF
TRBV27	TRBJ2-7	-	-	TGTGCCAGCAGTCCCACGCCGACTATGTACGAGCAGTACTTC	CASSPTPTMYEQYF
TRBV4-2	TRBJ1-5	-	-	TGTGCCAGCAGCCAAAGTAGTGGGAGTTGGGATCAGCCCCAGCATTTT	CASSQSSGSWDQPQHF
TRBV9	TRBJ1-4	-	-	TGTGCCAGCAGCGCGACAGGAGCAACTAATGAAAAACTGTTTTTT	CASSATGATNEKLFF
TRBV29-1	TRBJ2-1	-	TRBD2	TGCAGCGTTGCGACTAGCGGGAGATGGAATGAGCAGTTCTTC	CSVATSGRWNEQFF
TRBV3-1/TRBV3-2	TRBJ1-6	once	-	TGTGCCAGCAGCCAAGATGAGTCACCCCTCCACTTT	CASSQDESPLHF
TRBV9	TRBJ2-3	-	-	TGTGCCAGCAGCGTATTTGTGGGGGACTTGGGGACAGATACGCAGTATTTT	CASSVFVGDLGTDTQYF
TRBV5-5	TRBJ2-5	-	TRBD1	TGTGCCAGCAGCAGTTACGACAGGGTCGAGACCCAGTACTTC	CASSSYDRVETQYF
TRBV6-2/TRBV6-3	TRBJ1-6	-	TRBD1	TGTGCCAGCAGTTACTCGAAGGGGACAGATAATTCACCCCTCCACTTT	CASSYSKGTDNSPLHF
TRBV6-6	TRBJ2-7	-	-	TGTGCCAGCAGGGGGGCAGGGCTTGGGTACGAGCAGTACTTC	CASRGAGLGYEQYF
TRBV30	TRBJ1-5	-	TRBD1	TGTGCCTGGAGCCTGGCAGGGGGAGGCAATCAGCCCCAGCATTTT	CAWSLAGGGNQPQHF
TRBV24-1	TRBJ2-1	-	TRBD2	TGTGCCACCAGCGATAGCGGGAGCTCCTACAATGAGCAGTTCTTC	CATSDSGSSYNEQFF
TRBV18	TRBJ2-7	once	-	TGTGCCAGCTCACCACCTCCGGGTACAGGCTACGAGCAGTACTTC	CASSPPPGTGYEQYF
TRBV4-1	TRBJ1-3	-	-	TGCGCCAGCAGCCAAGATAAGGGACTGGTGTCTGGAAACACCATATATTTT	CASSQDKGLVSGNTIYF
TRBV7-9	TRBJ1-2	once	-	TGTGCCAGCAGCCCCGAAGGGACACGAAACTATGGCTACACCTTC	CASSPEGTRNYGYTF
TRBV19	TRBJ2-3	-	-	TGTGCCAGTAGTACCTCGAACCAGGGAAGGAGAGATACGCAGTATTTT	CASSTSNQGRRDTQYF
TRBV6-5	TRBJ2-7	-	TRBD1	TGTGCCAGCACCCGACAGGGGGCCGACTACGAGCAGTACTTC	CASTRQGADYEQYF
TRBV27	TRBJ2-2	-	TRBD1	TGTGCCAGCAGTTTTCAGGGGGCCGGAGGGGCCGGGGAGCTGTTTTTT	CASSFQGAGGAGELFF
TRBV19	TRBJ2-5	-	-	TGTGCCAGTAGTATCCGACATAGAGGGGAGACCCAGTACTTC	CASSIRHRGETQYF
TRBV3-1/TRBV3-2	TRBJ1-3	-	-	TGTGCCAGCAGCCAAGTCGGCCGGGAGTGGGGAAACACCATATATTTT	CASSQVGREWGNTIYF
TRBV6-2/TRBV6-3	TRBJ2-7	-	-	TGTGCCAGCAGTTACGAGGAGAGCGTATCCTACGAGCAGTACTTC	CASSYEESVSYEQYF
TRBV2	TRBJ2-7	-	TRBD2	TGTGCCAGCAGCTTTAGCGGGACCTCCTACGAGCAGTACTTC	CASSFSGTSYEQYF
TRBV5-6	TRBJ1-6	-	TRBD1	TGTGCCAGCAGCTTAGGGACAGGGGCGCAAGGCGGTAATTCACCCCTCCACTTT	CASSLGTGAQGGNSPLHF
TRBV24-1	TRBJ2-1	-	TRBD1	TGTGCCACCAGTGATACAGGGGACAATGAGCAGTTCTTC	CATSDTGDNEQFF
TRBV19	TRBJ2-1	-	-	TGTGCCAGTAAACCTGAGGCGGACCCTAGGGGGAATGAGCAGTTCTTC	CASKPEADPRGNEQFF
TRBV7-7	TRBJ2-2	few	TRBD1	TGTGCCAGCAGCCCGACCGGGACAGAGACCGGCGGGGAGCTGTTTTTT	CASSPTGTETGGELFF
TRBV18	TRBJ2-1	few	-	TGTGCCAGCTCACTCCCGGGACTGGCGAATGAGCAGTTCTTC	CASSLPGLANEQFF
TRBV4-2	TRBJ1-6	-	TRBD1	TGTGCCAGCAGCACAGGGGGGGATTCACCCCTCCACTTT	CASSTGGDSPLHF
TRBV5-1	TRBJ1-2	-	TRBD1	TGCGCCAGCAGCTTGGCCCAGCTCCCGGGACAGGGCTATGGCTACACCTTC	CASSLAQLPGQGYGYTF
TRBV10-1	TRBJ2-2	-	TRBD2	TGCGCCAGCAGTCAAACCTTAGCGGGAGCCGGCGGGGAGCTGTTTTTT	CASSQTLAGAGGELFF
TRBV11-2	TRBJ1-1	-	-	TGTGCCAGCAGCTTAGGCCCCGAACAGGGAAGGACTGAAGCTTTCTTT	CASSLGPEQGRTEAFF
TRBV7-2	TRBJ2-7	once	TRBD1	TGTGCCAGCAGCGCGCCCCCGGGACAGGGAGACTACGAGCAGTACTTC	CASSAPPGQGDYEQYF
TRBV27	TRBJ2-2	-	TRBD1	TGTGCCAGCAGTTCCGACAGGGAGAACACCGGGGAGCTGTTTTTT	CASSSDRENTGELFF
TRBV11-2	TRBJ2-7	few	-	TGTGCCAGCAGCTCGACGGCTACGGGGAGGGAGCAGTACTTC	CASSSTATGREQYF
TRBV27	TRBJ1-6	-	TRBD1	TGTGCCAGCAGTTTATCGGGACAGGGGAATTCACCCCTCCACTTT	CASSLSGQGNSPLHF
TRBV5-5	TRBJ1-3	-	-	TGTGCCAGCAGCTCAGATGGAAACACCATATATTTT	CASSSDGNTIYF
TRBV7-8	TRBJ1-2	-	-	TGTGCCAGCAGCTTAAGTGAGGGGGTTTCGTATGGCTACACCTTC	CASSLSEGVSYGYTF
TRBV30	TRBJ2-4	-	TRBD1	TGTGCCTGGCGGACAGGGAAAGAAGCCAAAAACATTCAGTACTTC	CAWRTGKEAKNIQYF
TRBV15	TRBJ2-7	-	TRBD1	TGTGCCACCAGCAGAGATGAGGTCGGGACAGGGTCCTACGAGCAGTACTTC	CATSRDEVGTGSYEQYF
TRBV6-1	TRBJ2-7	-	-	TGTGCCAGCAGTGAAGCGGGCAGGAAAATTTACGAGCAGTACTTC	CASSEAGRKIYEQYF
TRBV4-2	TRBJ2-1	-	-	TGTGCCAGCAGCGTGATAAGCGGCTACAATGAGCAGTTCTTC	CASSVISGYNEQFF
TRBV4-3	TRBJ2-5	-	TRBD1	TGCGCCAGCAGCCAAGCCGGACAGGGACTCCGTGAGACCCAGTACTTC	CASSQAGQGLRETQYF
TRBV4-1	TRBJ1-2	few	-	TGCGCCAGCAGCCAGGCTATGGGCGAGGGGGTGGACTATGGCTACACCTTC	CASSQAMGEGVDYGYTF
TRBV5-1	TRBJ2-5	-	TRBD1	TGCGCCAGCAGCCTGGGACAGGGAGAGACCCAGTACTTC	CASSLGQGETQYF
TRBV4-3	TRBJ1-4	-	TRBD1	TGCGCCAGCAGCCAAGATCATGAGGGGGCAGCTAATGAAAAACTGTTTTTT	CASSQDHEGAANEKLFF
TRBV9	TRBJ2-5	many	TRBD2	TGTGCCAGCAGCGTAGAGGGACTAGCGGGGAAGCAAGAGACCCAGTACTTC	CASSVEGLAGKQETQYF
TRBV4-2	TRBJ2-5	once	-	TGTGCCAGCAGCCAACACCGGGAGTCCGACAGCGCGAAAGAGACCCAGTACTTC	CASSQHRESDSAKETQYF